What follows are 32 T cell receptor beta chains derived from one specimen sequenced in a study of blood T cell repertoires in COVID-19. Assay used: immunoSEQ multiplex PCR; TCRdb lists only in-frame clones, some missing. The table lists some 68,000 clones, 80% to 90% of them singletons. The sequencing sample was made of peripheral blood. These receptors came from a man aged 45-65 years with acute or convalescent COVID-19.

V is TRBV15 and J is TRBJ2-6; 7 nucleotides agree with TRBD1. This CDR3 region has 19 residues. Germline V gene data show CDR1 as LNHNV and CDR2 as YYDKDF (reference sequence). J lost 0 bases, V lost 1 base, and 9 bases had no gene match. In DNA form, the CDR3 reads TGTGCCACCAGCAGAGTTGAGGGGACAGAGAGCTCTGGGGCCAACGTCCTGACTTTC. This gives the protein CATSRVEGTESSGANVLTF.

This sequence joins TRBV15 and TRBJ2-5, with 8 bases that match TRBD1. Germline assignment: CDR1 LNHNV and CDR2 YYDKDF (reference sequence). V lost 8 bases and J lost 2; bases outside the gene matches: 13. The CDR3 consists of 16 residues. The DNA of the CDR3 is TGTGCCACCGCCAAAACCCGACAGGGGAGGCAAGAGACCCAGTACTTC. Protein: CATAKTRQGRQETQYF.

The chain uses TRBV14 and TRBJ1-1; D gene uncertain. The germline gives CDR1 SGHDN, CDR2 FVKESK. The CDR3 extends over 15 amino acids. Trimming took 1 base from V and 5 from J, leaving 14 bases between them. Written as DNA, the CDR3 is TGTGCCAGCAGCCAAGTTGCGGGGTTAGAAACTGAAGCTTTCTTT. Its protein product is CASSQVAGLETEAFF.

This clone was found once. The chain uses TRBV7-3 and TRBJ2-1; D is possibly TRBD2 (6 bases). The CDR3 contains 15 residues. Trimming left V 2 bases short and J 4 bases short, with 12 bases between. Germline lookup yields CDR1 SGHTA and CDR2 FQGTGA. CDR3 region: CASSLAPGVYNEQFF. The CDR3 DNA reads as TGTGCCAGCAGCTTAGCCCCGGGAGTATACAATGAGCAGTTCTTC.

The V call is TRBV28, the J call TRBJ2-5, with D possibly being TRBD2 (6 bases). The CDR3 has 15 amino acids. Trimming stripped 3 bases from V and 1 base from J, with 12 bases between. The V gene's germline CDR1 is MDHEN and CDR2 SYDVKM. The CDR3 DNA reads as TGTGCCAGCAGTTTCGGAGGGTTACCCCAAGAGACCCAGTACTTC. Encoded protein: CASSFGGLPQETQYF.

This clone showed up just once. The chain combines TRBV19 with TRBJ2-1, with a tentative D call TRBD1 (6 bases). With 6 bases removed from V and 5 bases from J, the gap between germline ends came to 11 bases. The CDR3 contains 13 residues. Germline CDR1 LNHDA, CDR2 SQIVND (reference sequence). The CDR3 loop is CASSLTGHNEQFF. CDR3 nucleotides: TGTGCCAGTAGCTTGACAGGCCACAATGAGCAGTTCTTC.

This chain links TRBV4-3 with TRBJ1-1, with D possibly TRBD1 on 6 matching bases. CDR1 and CDR2 from the germline V gene are LGHNA and YSLEER. Trimming removed 7 bases at V and 1 base at J, with 16 bases between. The CDR3 length is 15 residues. CDR3 bases: TGCGCCAGCACCGGACAACTACAGGGGAACACTGAAGCTTTCTTT. This sequence encodes CASTGQLQGNTEAFF.

This clone turned up a few times. This rearrangement joins TRBV5-6 to TRBJ1-5, with 7 bases lining up with TRBD1. CDR1 is SGHDT and CDR2 is YYEEEE in the germline V gene. The CDR3 has 14 residues. Germline trimming cut 4 bases from V and 5 bases from J; bases unmatched to any gene: 6. CDR3 in amino acids: CASSVAGGHQPQHF. The CDR3 DNA sequence: TGTGCCAGCAGCGTAGCAGGGGGACATCAGCCCCAGCATTTT.

The CDR3 is CACSRDHSNQPQHF. CDR3 DNA sequence: TGTGCCTGCTCGAGGGATCATAGCAATCAGCCCCAGCATTTT. The V and J genes are TRBV30 and TRBJ1-5, with D unresolved. The length of the CDR3 is 14 residues. Germline V gives CDR1 GTSNPN, CDR2 SVGIG (reference sequence). Trimming pared 6 bases from V and 0 bases from J, leaving 12 bases between.

The chain is built from TRBV9 and TRBJ2-7; D is undetermined. V was cut by 2 bases and J by 2 bases, with 11 bases left in between. Germline lookup yields CDR1 SGDLS and CDR2 YYNGEE. The CDR3 has 14 amino acids. This CDR3 reads CASSVVADTYEQYF. CDR3 nucleotide sequence: TGTGCCAGCAGCGTGGTGGCAGACACCTACGAGCAGTACTTC.

The sample holds a few counts of this clone. The chain recombines TRBV7-3 with TRBJ2-1; 11 bases match TRBD2. Looked up from germline, CDR1 is SGHTA and CDR2 is FQGTGA. V shed 4 bases and J 6 bases; nucleotides not matched to a gene: 5. This CDR3 has 15 amino acids. This CDR3 is CASSYTSGSFNEQFF. The CDR3, as DNA: TGTGCCAGCAGCTACACTAGCGGGAGCTTCAATGAGCAGTTCTTC.

This chain uses TRBV28 with TRBJ1-1, with 7 bases aligning to TRBD1. This CDR3 spans 14 amino acids. Trimming at V came to 7 bases and at J to 2 bases, leaving 7 bases not matched to a gene. CDR1 is MDHEN, CDR2 SYDVKM, per germline. The CDR3 bases are TGTGCCAGCATCACCGGGACAGCCAACACTGAAGCTTTCTTT. It codes for CASITGTANTEAFF.

CDR3 DNA sequence: TGTGCCAGCAGCTTGGGAGGCGGGACAGGGGGCCAGCCCCAGCATTTT. Its translation is CASSLGGGTGGQPQHF. The chain has TRBV5-6 and TRBJ1-5, with TRBD1 matching over 12 bases. The CDR3 contains 16 residues. The V and J ends lost 0 bases and 7 bases, in that order; junction bases with no gene match: 5. Germline values: CDR1 SGHDT, CDR2 YYEEEE.

The chain joins TRBV7-8 to TRBJ1-1, with D perhaps TRBD1 (5 bases). Trimming left V 3 bases short and J 1 base short, with 15 bases between. The V gene's germline CDR1 is SGHVS and CDR2 FQNEAQ. The CDR3 has 16 residues. CDR3 sequence: CASSFGQGKGNTEAFF. Here the CDR3 DNA reads TGTGCCAGCAGCTTTGGCCAGGGTAAAGGGAACACTGAAGCTTTCTTT.

The gene calls are TRBV7-2 and TRBJ2-2; 11 bases map to TRBD2. The CDR3 covers 17 residues. Germline assignment: CDR1 SGHTA and CDR2 FQGNSA. V shed 1 base and J 2 bases; nucleotides not matched to a gene: 3. CDR3 protein: CASSLGLAGGNTGELFF. The CDR3 coding sequence is TGTGCCAGCAGCTTAGGGCTAGCGGGAGGAAACACCGGGGAGCTGTTTTTT.

The chain recombines TRBV3-1 (or the pseudogene TRBV3-2) with TRBJ2-4; weak D call: TRBD2 (5 bases). Germline CDR1 reads LGHDT; CDR2 reads YNNKEL (reference sequence). The CDR3 covers 15 residues. Trimming removed 1 base from V and 0 bases from J, with 7 bases in between. CDR3 sequence: CASSQVRGAKNIQYF. The CDR3 DNA reads TGTGCCAGCAGCCAAGTCCGGGGAGCCAAAAACATTCAGTACTTC.

The V and J genes are TRBV19 and TRBJ1-4; 9 bases are a match to TRBD1. V lost 6 bases and J lost 8; bases outside the gene matches: 13. This CDR3 has 16 residues. CDR1 LNHDA and CDR2 SQIVND come from the germline V gene (reference sequence). The CDR3 DNA reads TGTGCCAGTAGCACCGTGGACTACAGGGGGCGCGAAAAACTGTTTTTT. As protein: CASSTVDYRGREKLFF.

The V gene is TRBV2, the J gene TRBJ2-1, with TRBD2 matching over 7 bases. Losses at the gene ends were 10 bases for V and 1 base for J; bases not matched to a gene: 10. The V gene's germline CDR1 is SNHLY and CDR2 FYNNEI. This CDR3 is built from 15 residues. This chain's CDR3 is CAKKRAGASYNEQFF. The CDR3 bases are TGTGCCAAGAAAAGGGCGGGAGCTTCCTACAATGAGCAGTTCTTC.

The CDR3 loop is CASSLYGTGEEKLFF. Here the CDR3 DNA reads TGTGCCAGCAGTCTATACGGGACAGGGGAAGAAAAACTGTTTTTT. The chain is built from TRBV27 and TRBJ1-4, with TRBD1 matching 10 bases. Germline V gives CDR1 MNHEY, CDR2 SMNVEV (reference sequence). Germline trimming cut 5 bases from V and 8 bases from J; bases unmatched to any gene: 8. CDR3 length: 15 amino acids.

DNA for the CDR3: TGTGCCAGCAGCCAAGATCCGCTAGCGGGAAGTGAGCAGTTCTTC. Its protein is CASSQDPLAGSEQFF. This chain uses TRBV3-1 (or the pseudogene TRBV3-2) with TRBJ2-1; 9 nucleotides agree with TRBD2. The CDR3 runs to 15 residues. V was clipped by 0 bases and J by 9 bases; unmatched bases: 6. Looked up from germline, CDR1 is LGHDT and CDR2 is YNNKEL (reference sequence).

This chain joins TRBV7-2 and TRBJ2-3, with no clear D. V gave up 4 bases and J gave up 2 bases, with 13 bases separating them. CDR3 length: 15 amino acids. Germline loops: CDR1 SGHTA, CDR2 FQGNSA. The CDR3 loop reads CASSSTLTPTDTQYF. The DNA for the CDR3 is TGTGCCAGCAGCTCAACCTTGACACCCACAGATACGCAGTATTTT.

The J gene is TRBJ1-5, the V gene TRBV29-1; no reliable D call. Germline lookup yields CDR1 SQVTM and CDR2 ANQGSEA. The CDR3 spans 13 residues. V gave up 4 bases and J gave up 4 bases, with 11 bases separating them. CDR3 nucleotide sequence: TGCAGCGTTGTCGTTCGGGGAAATCAGCCCCAGCATTTT. Translating gives CSVVVRGNQPQHF. Full variable domain (outside the CDR3, taken from reference TRBV29-1 and TRBJ1-5): SAVISQKPSRDICQRGTSLTIQCQVDSQVTMMFWYRQQPGQSLTLIATANQGSEATYESGFVIDKFPISRPNLTFSTLTVSNMSPEDSSIYLCSVVVRGNQPQHFGDGTRLSIL.

The rearrangement uses TRBV4-2 and TRBJ1-1; 11 bases line up with TRBD1. The CDR3 contains 16 residues. The V segment lost 0 bases and the J segment 2 bases; nucleotides outside the gene matches: 2. The germline V gene has CDR1 LGHNA and CDR2 YNFKEQ. CDR3 sequence (DNA): TGTGCCAGCAGCCAAGAAGGACAGGGGGCAAACACTGAAGCTTTCTTT. Translation: CASSQEGQGANTEAFF.

This chain connects TRBV9 to TRBJ2-7; 10 bases fit TRBD2. The CDR3 covers 15 residues. J lost 2 bases, V lost 0 bases, and 2 bases had no gene match. Germline CDR1 reads SGDLS; CDR2 reads YYNGEE. The CDR3 protein is CASSVEAGGAYEQYF. CDR3 nucleotides: TGTGCCAGCAGCGTAGAAGCGGGAGGGGCCTACGAGCAGTACTTC.

V and J are TRBV5-5 and TRBJ2-7, with 10 nucleotides matching TRBD1. Per the germline V gene, CDR1 is SGHKS and CDR2 is YYEKEE (reference sequence). CDR3 length: 15 amino acids. The J segment lost 3 bases and the V segment lost 0 bases, leaving 3 bases of the junction unmatched. The CDR3 protein is CASSLGTGGFYEQYV. In nucleotides, the CDR3 is TGTGCCAGCAGCTTGGGGACAGGGGGGTTCTACGAGCAGTACGTC.

The chain combines TRBV7-9 with TRBJ2-1, with D perhaps TRBD2 (5 bases). This CDR3 has 15 amino acids. V dropped 3 bases and J dropped 5 bases, with 14 bases sitting between them. Germline CDR1 is SEHNR and CDR2 is FQNEAQ (reference sequence). CDR3 amino acids: CASSLGTRSHNEQFF. In DNA, the CDR3 is TGTGCCAGCAGCTTGGGCACTAGATCCCACAATGAGCAGTTCTTC.

This clone was observed a few times. V is TRBV24-1 and J is TRBJ2-1, with TRBD2 matching over 10 bases. This CDR3 spans 16 amino acids. CDR1 is KGHDR and CDR2 is SFDVKD in the germline V gene. With 2 bases clipped from V and 8 bases from J, the junction kept 8 bases outside the gene matches. The CDR3 protein is CATSDSEREGLDEQFF. Written as DNA, the CDR3 is TGTGCCACCAGTGATTCGGAGCGGGAGGGCCTCGATGAGCAGTTCTTC.

The V and J genes are TRBV13 and TRBJ2-2; D call uncertain. CDR1 PRHDT and CDR2 FYEKMQ come from the germline V gene (reference sequence). Deletions cut 2 bases from V and 6 bases from J, with 10 bases between. The CDR3 length is 14 residues. CDR3 bases: TGTGCCAGCAGCTTAAACCCAGAGGCCGGGGAGCTGTTTTTT. Amino acids: CASSLNPEAGELFF.

The J gene is TRBJ2-7, the V gene TRBV6-4, with 7 positions matching TRBD1. This CDR3 comprises 20 residues. CDR1 is MRHNA, CDR2 SNTAGT, per germline. Unmatched junction bases numbered 21, after V lost 2 bases and J lost 2 bases. This chain's CDR3 is CASSDPVPRERTGVTYEQYV. The CDR3 nucleotides are TGTGCCAGCAGTGACCCAGTACCCCGTGAGCGGACAGGTGTCACCTACGAGCAGTACGTC.

The gene calls are TRBV30 and TRBJ1-4, with 8 bases fitting TRBD1. The CDR3 is 13 residues long. V dropped 3 bases and J dropped 8; count of bases not matched to a gene: 5. The V gene's germline CDR1 is GTSNPN and CDR2 SVGIG (reference sequence). DNA of the CDR3: TGTGCCTGGAGCAGGGGGCGGTGGGAAAAACTGTTTTTT. It yields the protein CAWSRGRWEKLFF. Combining the CDR3 with reference TRBV30 and TRBJ1-4 gives the whole variable domain SQTIHQWPATLVQPVGSPLSLECTVEGTSNPNLYWYRQAAGRGLQLLFYSVGIGQISSEVPQNLSASRPQDRQFILSSKKLLLSDSGFYLCAWSRGRWEKLFFGSGTQLSVL.

The genes are TRBV18 and TRBJ2-1, with 7 bases matching TRBD1. The J segment lost 5 bases and the V segment lost 3 bases, leaving 4 bases of the junction unmatched. The length of the CDR3 is 14 residues. Germline CDR1 is KGHSH and CDR2 is LQKENI. CDR3 DNA sequence: TGTGCCAGCTCACCCTTGGACAGGAACAATGAGCAGTTCTTC. Its translation is CASSPLDRNNEQFF.

V is TRBV21-1 and J is TRBJ2-5; the table gives TRBD2 as D, unverified against the DNA. TRBV21-1 represents a pseudogene. This CDR3 region has 15 residues. In DNA form, the CDR3 reads TGTGCCAGCAGCCGCCCTAGCGGAGCTCAAGAGACCCAGTACTTC. It is translated as CASSRPSGAQETQYF.